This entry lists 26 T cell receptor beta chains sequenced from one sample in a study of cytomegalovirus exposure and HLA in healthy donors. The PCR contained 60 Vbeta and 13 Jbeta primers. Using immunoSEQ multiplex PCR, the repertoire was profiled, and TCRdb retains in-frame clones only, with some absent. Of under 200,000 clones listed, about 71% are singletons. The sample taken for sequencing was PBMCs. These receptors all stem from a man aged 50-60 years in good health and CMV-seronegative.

CDR3 region: CASSPLRTANYGYTF. The CDR3 DNA sequence: TGTGCCAGCTCACCCCTCCGGACTGCAAACTATGGCTACACCTTC. The chain uses TRBV18 and TRBJ1-2; D gene unclear. V was shortened by 3 bases and J by 2 bases, with 13 bases between the two germline ends. This CDR3 comprises 15 residues. Germline V gene data show CDR1 as KGHSH and CDR2 as LQKENI.

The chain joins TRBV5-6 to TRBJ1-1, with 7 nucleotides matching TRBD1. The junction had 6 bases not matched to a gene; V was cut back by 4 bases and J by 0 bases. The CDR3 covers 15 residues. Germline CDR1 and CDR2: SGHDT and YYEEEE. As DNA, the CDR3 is TGTGCCAGCAGCGTCCCCGGGACAGTGAACACTGAAGCTTTCTTT. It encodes CASSVPGTVNTEAFF.

CDR3 protein: CALFRFHRGRGSNEQFF. In DNA form, the CDR3 reads TGTGCCCTCTTCCGATTCCACAGGGGGCGCGGGAGCAATGAGCAGTTCTTC. J is TRBJ2-1 and V is TRBV27; 9 nucleotides agree with TRBD1. There are 17 residues in the CDR3. Looked up from germline, CDR1 is MNHEY and CDR2 is SMNVEV (reference sequence). Unmatched junction bases numbered 20, after V lost 11 bases and J lost 6 bases.

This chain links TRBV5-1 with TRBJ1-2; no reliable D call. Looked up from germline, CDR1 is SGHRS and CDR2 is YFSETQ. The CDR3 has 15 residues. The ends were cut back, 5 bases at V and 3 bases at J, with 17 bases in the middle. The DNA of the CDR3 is TGCGCCAGCAGATTAAGGGCCTCGGAGGACTATGGCTACACCTTC. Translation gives CASRLRASEDYGYTF.

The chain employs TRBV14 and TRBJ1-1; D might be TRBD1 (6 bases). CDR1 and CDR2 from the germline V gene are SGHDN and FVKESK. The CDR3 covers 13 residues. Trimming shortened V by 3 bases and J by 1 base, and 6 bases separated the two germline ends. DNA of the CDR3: TGTGCCAGCAGCCAGGACAGGAACACTGAAGCTTTCTTT. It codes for CASSQDRNTEAFF.

The CDR3 DNA reads TGTGCCAGCAGTTTCCCTTCGACAGGTAGCAATGAGCAGTTCTTC. This sequence encodes CASSFPSTGSNEQFF. This chain links TRBV27 with TRBJ2-1; D is possibly TRBD1 (6 bases). This CDR3 comprises 15 residues. V lost 3 bases and J 6 bases, leaving 15 bases between the germline ends. CDR1 is MNHEY and CDR2 is SMNVEV in the germline V gene (reference sequence).

In DNA, the CDR3 is TGTGCCAGCACGAGACAGGGGAACACCGGGGAGCTGTTTTTT. Its translation: CASTRQGNTGELFF. The V call is TRBV9, the J call TRBJ2-2, with 7 nucleotides matching TRBD1. Germline V gene sequence: CDR1 SGDLS, CDR2 YYNGEE. This CDR3 region has 14 residues. The V and J ends lost 6 bases and 1 base, in that order; junction bases with no gene match: 3.

The CDR3 is CASSLQGAGETQYF. CDR3 coding DNA: TGTGCCAGCAGCTTACAGGGGGCAGGGGAGACCCAGTACTTC. This chain links TRBV5-5 with TRBJ2-5, with 9 bases fitting TRBD1. Germline V gives CDR1 SGHKS, CDR2 YYEKEE (reference sequence). V lost 2 bases and J lost 5; bases outside the gene matches: 4. This CDR3 region has 14 residues.

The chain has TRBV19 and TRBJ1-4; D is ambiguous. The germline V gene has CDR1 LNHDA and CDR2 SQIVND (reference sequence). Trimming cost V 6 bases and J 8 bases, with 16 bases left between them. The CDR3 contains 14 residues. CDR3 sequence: CASRETNRGEKLFF. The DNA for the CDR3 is TGTGCCAGTAGAGAGACAAATAGAGGGGAAAAACTGTTTTTT.

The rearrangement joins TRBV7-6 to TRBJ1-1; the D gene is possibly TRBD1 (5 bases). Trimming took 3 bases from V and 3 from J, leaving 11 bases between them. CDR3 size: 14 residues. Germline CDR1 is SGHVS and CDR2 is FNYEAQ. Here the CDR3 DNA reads TGTGCCAGCAGCTTGGGCAGGGCGGACACTGAAGCTTTCTTT. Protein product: CASSLGRADTEAFF.

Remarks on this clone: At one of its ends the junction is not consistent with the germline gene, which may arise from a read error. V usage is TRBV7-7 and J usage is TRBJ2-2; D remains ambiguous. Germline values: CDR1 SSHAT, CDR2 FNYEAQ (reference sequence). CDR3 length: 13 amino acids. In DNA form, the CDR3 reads TGTGCTAGCAGCCCCTATGCCACCGGGGAGCTGTTTTTT. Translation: CASSPYATGELFF.

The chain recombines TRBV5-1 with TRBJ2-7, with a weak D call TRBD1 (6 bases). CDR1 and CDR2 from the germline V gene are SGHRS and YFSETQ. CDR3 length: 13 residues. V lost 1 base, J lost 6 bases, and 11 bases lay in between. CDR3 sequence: CASSLTGSGEQYF. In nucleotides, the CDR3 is TGCGCCAGCAGCTTGACAGGGTCAGGCGAGCAGTACTTC.

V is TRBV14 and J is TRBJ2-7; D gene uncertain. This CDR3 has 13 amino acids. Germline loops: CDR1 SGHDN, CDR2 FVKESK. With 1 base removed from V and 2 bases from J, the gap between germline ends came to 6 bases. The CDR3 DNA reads TGTGCCAGCAGCCAAGCAGGTACCTACGAGCAGTACTTC. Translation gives CASSQAGTYEQYF. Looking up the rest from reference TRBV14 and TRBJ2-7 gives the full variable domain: EAGVTQFPSHSVIEKGQTVTLRCDPISGHDNLYWYRRVMGKEIKFLLHFVKESKQDESGMPNNRFLAERTGGTYSTLKVQPAELEDSGVYFCASSQAGTYEQYFGPGTRLTVT.

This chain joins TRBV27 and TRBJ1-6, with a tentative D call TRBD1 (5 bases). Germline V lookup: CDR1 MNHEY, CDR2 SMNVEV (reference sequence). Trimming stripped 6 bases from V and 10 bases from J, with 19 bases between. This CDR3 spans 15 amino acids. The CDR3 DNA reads TGTGCCAGCAGCCTGGGGAACGGGGGGAGGTCACCCCTCCACTTT. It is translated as CASSLGNGGRSPLHF.

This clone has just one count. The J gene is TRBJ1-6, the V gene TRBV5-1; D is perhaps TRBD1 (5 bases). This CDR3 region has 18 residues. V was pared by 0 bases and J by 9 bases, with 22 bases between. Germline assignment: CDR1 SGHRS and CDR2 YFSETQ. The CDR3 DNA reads TGCGCCAGCAGCTTGGCCCCGACAGAAGTCCGTATGGGTTCACCCCTCCACTTT. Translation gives CASSLAPTEVRMGSPLHF.

CDR3 coding DNA: TGTGCCAGCAGTGATGGACTAGCGGTCTACAATGAGCAGTTCTTC. Translating gives CASSDGLAVYNEQFF. The rearrangement joins TRBV25-1 to TRBJ2-1; 10 nucleotides line up with TRBD2. This CDR3 region has 15 residues. Germline CDR1 MGHDK, CDR2 SYGVNS. Trimming cost V 3 bases and J 3 bases; bases outside gene matches: 2.

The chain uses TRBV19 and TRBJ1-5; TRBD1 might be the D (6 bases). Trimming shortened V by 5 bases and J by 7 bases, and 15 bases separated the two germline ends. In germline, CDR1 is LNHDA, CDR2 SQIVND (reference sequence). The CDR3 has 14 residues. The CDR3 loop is CASSSFSGAQPQHF. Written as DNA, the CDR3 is TGTGCCAGTAGTTCCTTCTCAGGGGCCCAGCCCCAGCATTTT. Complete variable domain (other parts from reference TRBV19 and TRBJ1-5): DGGITQSPKYLFRKEGQNVTLSCEQNLNHDAMYWYRQDPGQGLRLIYYSQIVNDFQKGDIAEGYSVSREKKESFPLTVTSAQKNPTAFYLCASSSFSGAQPQHFGDGTRLSIL.

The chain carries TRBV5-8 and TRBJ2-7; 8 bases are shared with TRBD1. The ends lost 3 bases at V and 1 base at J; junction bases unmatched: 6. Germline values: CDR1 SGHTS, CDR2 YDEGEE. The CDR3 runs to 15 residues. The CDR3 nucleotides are TGTGCCAGCAGCTCCTTTAGACAGGGGTCCTACGAGCAGTACTTC. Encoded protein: CASSSFRQGSYEQYF.

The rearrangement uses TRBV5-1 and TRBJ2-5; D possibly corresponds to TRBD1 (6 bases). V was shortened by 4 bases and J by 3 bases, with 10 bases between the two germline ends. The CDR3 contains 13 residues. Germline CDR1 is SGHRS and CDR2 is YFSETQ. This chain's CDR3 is CASSAQGKETQYF. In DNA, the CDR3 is TGCGCCAGCAGCGCACAGGGAAAAGAGACCCAGTACTTC.

The CDR3 DNA sequence: TGCGCCAGCAGCTCCGGGGGTGCTCCGGGGGGGACCGGGGAGCTGTTTTTT. This sequence encodes CASSSGGAPGGTGELFF. The J gene is TRBJ2-2, the V gene TRBV5-1, with 8 bases fitting TRBD2. V lost 3 bases, J lost 5 bases, and 12 bases stayed unmatched. Germline V CDR1 and CDR2: SGHRS, YFSETQ. This CDR3 has 17 residues.

In DNA, the CDR3 is TGTGCCATCCAGCGGGGGGGCCGGGGGGATACGCAGTATTTT. This encodes CAIQRGGRGDTQYF. The V gene is TRBV6-6, the J gene TRBJ2-3; TRBD2 agrees at 10 bases. From germline, CDR1 is MNHNY and CDR2 SVGAGI (reference sequence). CDR3 size: 14 residues. V was clipped by 10 bases and J by 6 bases; unmatched bases: 10.

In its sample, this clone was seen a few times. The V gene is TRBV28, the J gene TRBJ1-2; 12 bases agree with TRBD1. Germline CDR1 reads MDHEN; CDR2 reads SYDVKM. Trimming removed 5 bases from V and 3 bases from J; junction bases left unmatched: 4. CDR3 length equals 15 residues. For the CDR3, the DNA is TGTGCCAGCAGTAGGGACAGGGGGCAACACTATGGCTACACCTTC. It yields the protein CASSRDRGQHYGYTF.

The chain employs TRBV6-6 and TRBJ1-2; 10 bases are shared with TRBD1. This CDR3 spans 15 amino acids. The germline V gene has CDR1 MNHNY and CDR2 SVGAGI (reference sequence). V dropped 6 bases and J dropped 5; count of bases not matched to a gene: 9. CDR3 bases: TGTGCCAGCAGCCCCCCGGACAGGGGGGGATATGGCTACACCTTC. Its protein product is CASSPPDRGGYGYTF.

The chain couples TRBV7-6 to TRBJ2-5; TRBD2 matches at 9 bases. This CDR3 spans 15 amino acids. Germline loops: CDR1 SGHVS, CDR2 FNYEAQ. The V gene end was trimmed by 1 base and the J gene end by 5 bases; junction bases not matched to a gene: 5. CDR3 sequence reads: CASSLGNSGGETQYF. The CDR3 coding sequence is TGTGCCAGCAGCTTAGGGAACAGCGGGGGGGAGACCCAGTACTTC.

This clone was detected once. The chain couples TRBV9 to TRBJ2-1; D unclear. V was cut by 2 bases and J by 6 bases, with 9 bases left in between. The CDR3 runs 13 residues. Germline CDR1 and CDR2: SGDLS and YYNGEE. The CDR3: CASSVADSNEQFF. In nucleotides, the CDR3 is TGTGCCAGCAGCGTTGCAGACTCCAATGAGCAGTTCTTC.

The CDR3 sequence is CAISEGEAGVRSYNEQFF. CDR3 in DNA: TGTGCCATCAGTGAAGGTGAGGCGGGGGTGCGCTCCTACAATGAGCAGTTCTTC. V and J are TRBV10-3 and TRBJ2-1, with 7 bases fitting TRBD2. Germline assignment: CDR1 ENHRY and CDR2 SYGVKD. V lost 3 bases to trimming and J lost 0 bases; unmatched junction nucleotides: 11. This CDR3 comprises 18 residues.